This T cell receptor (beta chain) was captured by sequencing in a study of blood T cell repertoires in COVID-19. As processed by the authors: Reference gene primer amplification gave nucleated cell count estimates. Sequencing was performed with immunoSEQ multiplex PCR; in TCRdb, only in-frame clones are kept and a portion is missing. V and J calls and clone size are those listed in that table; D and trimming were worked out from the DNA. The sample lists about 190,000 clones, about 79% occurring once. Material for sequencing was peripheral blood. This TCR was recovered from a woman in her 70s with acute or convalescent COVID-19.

CDR3 coding DNA: TGTGCCAGCAGTTCCGGGACTAGCTACGAGCAGTACTTC. Translating it yields CASSSGTSYEQYF. The genes are TRBV6-5 and TRBJ2-7; the match to TRBD2 covers 8 bases. Germline CDR1 and CDR2: MNHEY and SVGAGI. The CDR3 covers 13 residues. Trimming at V came to 4 bases and at J to 3 bases, leaving 2 bases not matched to a gene.